The TCR beta chain under discussion was sequenced for a study of blood T cell repertoires in COVID-19. About the research overall: Researchers got acute and convalescent COVID-19 samples from the United States, Italy and Spain. T cells, B-cell-depleted T cells, or PBMCs provided the cDNA or gDNA that served as material.

This CDR3 has 11 residues. V lost 8 bases and J 6 bases, leaving 10 bases between the germline ends. CDR1 and CDR2 from the germline V gene are SGHTA and FQGNSA. Assay: immunoSEQ multiplex PCR; the TCRdb copy retains only in-frame clones and omits some. Among 110,000 or so clones listed, approximately 81% were seen once. Sequenced: peripheral blood. This sequence joins TRBV7-2 and TRBJ1-2; TRBD1 is a possible D gene (6 bases). The TCR comes from a man aged 50-59 years with acute or convalescent COVID-19. CDR3: CASWGRHGYTF. CDR3 nucleotides: TGTGCCAGCTGGGGGCGTCATGGCTACACCTTC.